This TCR beta chain was sequenced for a study of cytomegalovirus exposure and HLA in healthy donors. Whole-study findings and limits: As immune exposure information, only CMV serostatus was available. Associated with HLA alleles at 0.05 false discovery rate in a later analysis were about 17,000 TCR beta sequences.

Amplification used 60 Vbeta primers and 13 Jbeta primers. The assay was immunoSEQ multiplex PCR, and TCRdb's table has in-frame clones only and misses some. The sample includes around 180,000 clones, less than 90% of them seen just once. The CDR3 runs 13 residues. Germline-derived CDR1 and CDR2 are SGHTA and FQGTGA. Trimming took off 6 bases at V and 1 base at J, with 10 bases between the two ends. There were likely unrecorded immune exposures, though donors were nominally healthy when sampled. Remarks on this clone: Its antigen is currently unknown.

This chain uses TRBV7-3 with TRBJ2-7, with a possible D match to TRBD1 (5 bases). The sequence was obtained from a boy aged 5 to 17 in good health and CMV-seronegative. The material sequenced was PBMCs. The CDR3 coding sequence is TGTGCCAGCAGGCCTACAGGATCCTACGAGCAGTACTTC. Amino acids: CASRPTGSYEQYF. The full variable domain, its missing parts supplied by reference TRBV7-3 and TRBJ2-7, is GAGVSQTPSNKVTEKGKYVELRCDPISGHTALYWYRQSLGQGPEFLIYFQGTGAADDSGLPNDRFFAVRPEGSVSTLKIQRTERGDSAVYLCASRPTGSYEQYFGPGTRLTVT.